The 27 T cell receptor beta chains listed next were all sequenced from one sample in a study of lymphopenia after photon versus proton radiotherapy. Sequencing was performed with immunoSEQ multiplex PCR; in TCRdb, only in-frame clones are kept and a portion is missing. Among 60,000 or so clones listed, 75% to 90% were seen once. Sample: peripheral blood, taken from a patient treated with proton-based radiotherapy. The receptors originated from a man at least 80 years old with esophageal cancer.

The CDR3 DNA reads TGTGCCAGCAGCCCCAGCTGGGCAGGGCAAAGCACCGGGGAGCTGTTTTTT. This encodes CASSPSWAGQSTGELFF. The gene calls are TRBV28 and TRBJ2-2; D perhaps matches TRBD1 (5 bases). CDR3 size: 17 residues. With 6 bases removed from V and 4 bases from J, the gap between germline ends came to 21 bases. Germline CDR1 reads MDHEN; CDR2 reads SYDVKM.

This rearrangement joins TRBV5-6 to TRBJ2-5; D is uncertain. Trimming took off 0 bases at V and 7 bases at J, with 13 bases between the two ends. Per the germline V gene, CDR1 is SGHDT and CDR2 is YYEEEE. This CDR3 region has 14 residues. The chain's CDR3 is CASSLAPASVTQYF. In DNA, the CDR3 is TGTGCCAGCAGCTTGGCGCCGGCTAGTGTGACCCAGTACTTC. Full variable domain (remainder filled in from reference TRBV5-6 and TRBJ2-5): DAGVTQSPTHLIKTRGQQVTLRCSPKSGHDTVSWYQQALGQGPQFIFQYYEEEERQRGNFPDRFSGHQFPNYSSELNVNALLLGDSALYLCASSLAPASVTQYFGPGTRLLVL.

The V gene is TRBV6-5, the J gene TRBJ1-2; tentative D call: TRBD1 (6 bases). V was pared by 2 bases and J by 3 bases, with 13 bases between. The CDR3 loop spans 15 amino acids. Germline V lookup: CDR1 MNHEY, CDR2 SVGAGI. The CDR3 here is CASSYTRGTHYGYTF. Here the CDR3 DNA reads TGTGCCAGCAGTTACACCAGGGGCACCCACTATGGCTACACCTTC.

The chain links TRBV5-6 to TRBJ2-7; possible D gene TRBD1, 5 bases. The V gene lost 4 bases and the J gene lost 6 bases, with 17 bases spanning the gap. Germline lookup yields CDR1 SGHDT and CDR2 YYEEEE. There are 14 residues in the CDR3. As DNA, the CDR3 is TGTGCCAGCAGCGCCGGGCCTCAGGGTCTCGAGCAGTACTTC. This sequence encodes CASSAGPQGLEQYF.

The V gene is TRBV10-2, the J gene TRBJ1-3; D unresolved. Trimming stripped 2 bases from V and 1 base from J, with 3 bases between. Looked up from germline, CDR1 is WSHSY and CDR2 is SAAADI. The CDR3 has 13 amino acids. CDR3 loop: CASSEGSGNTIYF. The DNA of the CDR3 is TGCGCCAGCAGTGAGGGGTCTGGAAACACCATATATTTT.

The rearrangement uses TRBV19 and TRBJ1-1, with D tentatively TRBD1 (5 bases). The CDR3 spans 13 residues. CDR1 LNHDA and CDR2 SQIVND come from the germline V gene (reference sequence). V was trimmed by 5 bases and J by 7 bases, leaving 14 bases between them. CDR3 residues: CASSDRFDSEAFF. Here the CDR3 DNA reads TGTGCCAGTAGTGACCGTTTCGACAGTGAAGCTTTCTTT.

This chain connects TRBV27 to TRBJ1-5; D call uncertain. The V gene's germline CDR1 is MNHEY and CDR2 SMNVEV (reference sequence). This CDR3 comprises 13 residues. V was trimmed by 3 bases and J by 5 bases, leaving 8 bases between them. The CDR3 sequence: CASSLQEDQPQHF. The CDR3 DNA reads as TGTGCCAGCAGTTTGCAAGAGGATCAGCCCCAGCATTTT.

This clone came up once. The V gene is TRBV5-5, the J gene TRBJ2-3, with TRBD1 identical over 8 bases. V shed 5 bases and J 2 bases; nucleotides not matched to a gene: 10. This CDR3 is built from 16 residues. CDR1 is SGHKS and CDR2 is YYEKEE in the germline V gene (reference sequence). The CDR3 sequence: CASSRPGTGFTDTQYF. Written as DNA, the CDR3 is TGTGCCAGCAGTCGCCCCGGGACAGGATTCACAGATACGCAGTATTTT.

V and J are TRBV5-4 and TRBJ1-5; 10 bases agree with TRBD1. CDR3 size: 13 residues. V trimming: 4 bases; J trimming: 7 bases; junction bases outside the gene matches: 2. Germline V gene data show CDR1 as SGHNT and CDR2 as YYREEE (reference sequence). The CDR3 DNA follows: TGTGCCAGCAGCCGACAGGGGGCACAGCCCCAGCATTTT. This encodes CASSRQGAQPQHF.

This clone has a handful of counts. CDR3 residues: CASSLRNLGELFF. The CDR3 nucleotides read TGTGCCAGCAGCCTAAGGAATTTGGGGGAGCTGTTTTTT. The gene calls are TRBV4-2 and TRBJ2-2; no clear D. Germline-derived CDR1 and CDR2 are LGHNA and YNFKEQ. The CDR3 loop spans 13 amino acids. Trimming took 4 bases from V and 8 from J, leaving 11 bases between them.

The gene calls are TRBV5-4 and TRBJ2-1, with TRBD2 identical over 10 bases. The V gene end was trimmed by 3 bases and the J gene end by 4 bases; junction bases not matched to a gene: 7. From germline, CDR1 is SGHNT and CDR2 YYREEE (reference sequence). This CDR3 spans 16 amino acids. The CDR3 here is CASSYDGLAVYNEQFF. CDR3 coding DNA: TGTGCCAGCAGCTACGATGGACTAGCGGTATACAATGAGCAGTTCTTC.

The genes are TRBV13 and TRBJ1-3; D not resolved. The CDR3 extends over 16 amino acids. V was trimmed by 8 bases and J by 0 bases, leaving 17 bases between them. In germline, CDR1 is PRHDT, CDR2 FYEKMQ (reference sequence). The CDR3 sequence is CASLIGGRSSGNTIYF. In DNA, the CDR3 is TGTGCCAGCCTAATAGGCGGCCGCTCCTCTGGAAACACCATATATTTT. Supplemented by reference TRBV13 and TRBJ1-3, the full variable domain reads AAGVIQSPRHLIKEKRETATLKCYPIPRHDTVYWYQQGPGQDPQFLISFYEKMQSDKGSIPDRFSAQQFSDYHSELNMSSLELGDSALYFCASLIGGRSSGNTIYFGEGSWLTVV.

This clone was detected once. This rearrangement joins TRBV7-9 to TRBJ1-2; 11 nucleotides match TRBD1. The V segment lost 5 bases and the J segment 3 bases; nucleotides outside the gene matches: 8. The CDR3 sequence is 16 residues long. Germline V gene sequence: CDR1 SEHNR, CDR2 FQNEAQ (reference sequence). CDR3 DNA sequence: TGTGCCAGCAGCCCCAGGGACAGGGGGTTCTACTATGGCTACACCTTC. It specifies CASSPRDRGFYYGYTF.

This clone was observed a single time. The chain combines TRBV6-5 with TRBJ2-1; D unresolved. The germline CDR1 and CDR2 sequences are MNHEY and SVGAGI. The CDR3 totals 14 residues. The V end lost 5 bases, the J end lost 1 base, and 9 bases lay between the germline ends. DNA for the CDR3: TGTGCCAGCAGTCCGAGGCGGTCCTACAATGAGCAGTTCTTC. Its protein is CASSPRRSYNEQFF.

The CDR3 here is CASSSEITASYYGYTF. CDR3 nucleotides: TGTGCCAGCAGCTCCGAAATAACGGCAAGTTACTATGGCTACACCTTC. The gene calls are TRBV7-9 and TRBJ1-2; no clear D. V lost 4 bases and J 3 bases, leaving 18 bases between the germline ends. This CDR3 is 16 amino acids long. The germline gives CDR1 SEHNR, CDR2 FQNEAQ (reference sequence).

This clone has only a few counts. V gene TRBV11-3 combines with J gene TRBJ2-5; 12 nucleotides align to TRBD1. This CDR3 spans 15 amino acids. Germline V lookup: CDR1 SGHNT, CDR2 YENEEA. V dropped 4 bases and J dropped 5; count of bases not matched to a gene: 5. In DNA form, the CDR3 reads TGTGCCAGCAGCTCGGGACAGGGGGCAGGGGAGACCCAGTACTTC. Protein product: CASSSGQGAGETQYF.

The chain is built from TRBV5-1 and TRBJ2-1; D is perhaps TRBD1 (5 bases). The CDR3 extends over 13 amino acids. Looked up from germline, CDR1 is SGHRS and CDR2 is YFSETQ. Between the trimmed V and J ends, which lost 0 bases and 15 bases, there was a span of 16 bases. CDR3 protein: CASSLASGPSRFF. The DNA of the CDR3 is TGCGCCAGCAGCTTGGCTTCAGGGCCAAGTCGGTTCTTC. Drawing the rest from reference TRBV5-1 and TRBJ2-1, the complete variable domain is KAGVTQTPRYLIKTRGQQVTLSCSPISGHRSVSWYQQTPGQGLQFLFEYFSETQRNKGNFPGRFSGRQFSNSRSEMNVSTLELGDSALYLCASSLASGPSRFFGPGTRLTVL.

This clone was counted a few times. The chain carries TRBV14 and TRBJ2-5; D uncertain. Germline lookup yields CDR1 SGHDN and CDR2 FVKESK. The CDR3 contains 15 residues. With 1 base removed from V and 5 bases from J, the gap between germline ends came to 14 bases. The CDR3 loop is CASSQARRSGETQYF. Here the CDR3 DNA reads TGTGCCAGCAGCCAAGCGCGGCGGAGTGGGGAGACCCAGTACTTC.

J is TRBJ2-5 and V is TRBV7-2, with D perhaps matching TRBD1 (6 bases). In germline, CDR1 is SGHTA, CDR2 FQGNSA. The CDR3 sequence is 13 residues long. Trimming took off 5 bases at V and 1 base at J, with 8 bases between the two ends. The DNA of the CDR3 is TGTGCCAGCAGCCTACAGGGCCAAGAGACCCAGTACTTC. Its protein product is CASSLQGQETQYF.

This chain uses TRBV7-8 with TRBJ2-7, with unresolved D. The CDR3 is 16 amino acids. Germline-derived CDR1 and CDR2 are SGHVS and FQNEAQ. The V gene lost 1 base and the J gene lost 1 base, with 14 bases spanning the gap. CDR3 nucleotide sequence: TGTGCCAGCAGCTTAGTAGGAGCTTTTCGTTCCTACGAGCAGTACTTC. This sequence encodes CASSLVGAFRSYEQYF.

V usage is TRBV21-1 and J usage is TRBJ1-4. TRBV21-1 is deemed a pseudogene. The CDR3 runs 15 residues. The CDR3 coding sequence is TGTGCCAGCAGCTCAGAGAAGGGAGGCCGTGAAAAACTGTTTTTT. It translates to CASSSEKGGREKLFF.

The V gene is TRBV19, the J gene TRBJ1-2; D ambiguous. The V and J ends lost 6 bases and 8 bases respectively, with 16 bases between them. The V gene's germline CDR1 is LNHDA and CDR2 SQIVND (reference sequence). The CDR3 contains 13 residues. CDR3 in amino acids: CASRNRAKGGYTF. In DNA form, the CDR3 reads TGTGCCAGTAGGAACCGAGCAAAGGGCGGCTACACCTTC.

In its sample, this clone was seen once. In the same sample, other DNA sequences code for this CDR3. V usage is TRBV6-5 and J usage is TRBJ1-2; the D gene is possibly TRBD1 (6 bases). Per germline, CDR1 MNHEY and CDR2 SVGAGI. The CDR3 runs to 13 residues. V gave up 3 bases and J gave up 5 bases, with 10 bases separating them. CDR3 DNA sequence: TGTGCCAGCAGTTATCAGGGGATTTATGGCTACACCTTC. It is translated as CASSYQGIYGYTF.

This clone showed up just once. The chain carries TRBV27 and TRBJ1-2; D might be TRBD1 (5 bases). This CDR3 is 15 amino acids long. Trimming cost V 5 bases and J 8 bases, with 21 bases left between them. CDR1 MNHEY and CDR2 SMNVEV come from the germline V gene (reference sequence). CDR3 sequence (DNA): TGTGCCAGCAGTACCCGGGGGGTAGGAGCTAAAGGCTACACCTTC. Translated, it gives CASSTRGVGAKGYTF.

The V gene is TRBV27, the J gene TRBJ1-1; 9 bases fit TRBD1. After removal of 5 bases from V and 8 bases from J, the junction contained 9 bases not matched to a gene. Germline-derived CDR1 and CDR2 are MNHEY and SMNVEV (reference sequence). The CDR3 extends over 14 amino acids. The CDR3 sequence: CASSPGTGWGEAFF. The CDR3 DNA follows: TGTGCCAGCAGTCCCGGGACAGGGTGGGGAGAAGCTTTCTTT.

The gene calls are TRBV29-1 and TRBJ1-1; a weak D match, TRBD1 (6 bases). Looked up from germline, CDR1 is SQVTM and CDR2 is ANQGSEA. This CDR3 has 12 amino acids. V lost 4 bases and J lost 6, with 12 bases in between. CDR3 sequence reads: CSVAHRAAEAFF. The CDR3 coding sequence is TGCAGCGTTGCCCACAGGGCCGCTGAAGCTTTCTTT.

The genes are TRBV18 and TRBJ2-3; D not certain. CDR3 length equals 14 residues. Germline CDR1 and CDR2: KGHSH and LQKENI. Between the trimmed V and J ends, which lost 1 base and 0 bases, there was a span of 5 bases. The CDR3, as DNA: TGTGCCAGCTCACCACAGGGAAGCACAGATACGCAGTATTTT. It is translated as CASSPQGSTDTQYF.